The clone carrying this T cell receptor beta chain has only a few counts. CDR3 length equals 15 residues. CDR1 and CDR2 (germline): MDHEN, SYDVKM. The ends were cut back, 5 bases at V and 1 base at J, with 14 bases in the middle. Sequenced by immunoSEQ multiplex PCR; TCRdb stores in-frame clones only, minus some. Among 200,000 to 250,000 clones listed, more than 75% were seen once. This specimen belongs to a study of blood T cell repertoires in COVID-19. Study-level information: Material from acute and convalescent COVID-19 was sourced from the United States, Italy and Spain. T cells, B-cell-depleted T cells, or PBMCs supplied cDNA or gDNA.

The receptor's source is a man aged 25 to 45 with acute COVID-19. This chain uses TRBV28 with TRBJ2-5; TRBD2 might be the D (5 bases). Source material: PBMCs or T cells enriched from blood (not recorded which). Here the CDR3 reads CASSDDGGPQETQYF. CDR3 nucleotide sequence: TGTGCCAGCAGTGACGACGGAGGACCCCAAGAGACCCAGTACTTC.